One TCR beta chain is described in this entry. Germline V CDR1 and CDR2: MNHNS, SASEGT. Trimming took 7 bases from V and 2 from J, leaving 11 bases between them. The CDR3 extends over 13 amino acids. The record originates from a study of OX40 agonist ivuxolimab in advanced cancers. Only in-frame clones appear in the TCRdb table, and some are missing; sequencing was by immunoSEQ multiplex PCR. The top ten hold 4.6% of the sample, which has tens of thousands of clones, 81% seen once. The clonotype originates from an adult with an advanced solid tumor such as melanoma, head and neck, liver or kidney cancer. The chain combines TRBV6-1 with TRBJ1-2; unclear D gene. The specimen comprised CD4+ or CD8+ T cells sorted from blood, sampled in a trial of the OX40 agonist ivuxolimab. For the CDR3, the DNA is TGTGCCAGCACGGTGTCGGCAAACTATGGCTACACCTTC. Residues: CASTVSANYGYTF.